These 3 T cell receptor beta chains were sequenced from one sample in a study of OX40 agonist ivuxolimab in advanced cancers. Only in-frame clones appear in the TCRdb table, and some are missing; sequencing was by immunoSEQ multiplex PCR. The repertoire consists of approximately 58,000 clones, with 80% to 90% occurring once and the leading ten covering about 0.8%. The sequencing here drew on CD4+ or CD8+ T cells sorted from blood, taken in a trial of the OX40 agonist ivuxolimab. The receptors were sampled from an adult with an advanced solid tumor such as melanoma, head and neck, liver or kidney cancer.

J is TRBJ2-5 and V is TRBV9; tentatively, D is TRBD1 or TRBD2 (5 bases each). Germline lookup yields CDR1 SGDLS and CDR2 YYNGEE. The CDR3 sequence is 13 residues long. The V end was cut by 2 bases, the J end by 5 bases, with 10 bases between. CDR3 nucleotide sequence: TGTGCCAGCAGCGTTTGGGACGAGGAGACCCAGTACTTC. Translation: CASSVWDEETQYF. Full variable domain (remainder filled in from reference TRBV9 and TRBJ2-5): DSGVTQTPKHLITATGQRVTLRCSPRSGDLSVYWYQQSLDQGLQFLIQYYNGEERAKGNILERFSAQQFPDLHSELNLSSLELGDSALYFCASSVWDEETQYFGPGTRLLVL.

This clone was counted only a few times. The gene calls are TRBV4-2 and TRBJ1-6; 8 positions match TRBD1. Germline loops: CDR1 LGHNA, CDR2 YNFKEQ. This CDR3 region has 13 residues. Written as DNA, the CDR3 is TGTGCAGACCCGACAGGGGAACGGTCACCCCTCCACTTT. Translated, it gives CADPTGERSPLHF.

Remarks on this clone: Other DNA sequences of this sample code for an identical CDR3. The rearrangement joins TRBV29-1 to TRBJ2-3; D not resolved. The CDR3 is 12 amino acids. Trimming stripped 2 bases from V and 7 bases from J, with 10 bases between. Germline CDR1 reads SQVTM; CDR2 reads ANQGSEA. CDR3 in DNA: TGCAGCGTTGAATTTGGCCAGCATACGCAGTATTTT. This translates into CSVEFGQHTQYF.